A single sample gave rise to the 8 T cell receptor beta chains below, sequenced in a study of shared clonotypes between healthy human individuals. Profiled with immunoSEQ multiplex PCR; TCRdb holds only in-frame clones, not every one. The repertoire includes some 96,000 clones, around 47% of them detected once, and over 13% sits in the top ten. Sequencing was carried out using PBMCs. All receptors come from a woman between 35 and 50 years old in good health. Some clones in this sample may be carry-over from other donors' samples.

This clone was seen repeatedly, ten times or more. The V gene is TRBV11-3, the J gene TRBJ2-5; D is possibly TRBD2 (6 bases). Trimming left V 1 base short and J 1 base short, with 13 bases between. Germline V gene data show CDR1 as SGHNT and CDR2 as YENEEA. The CDR3 extends over 16 amino acids. The CDR3 region is CASSLGAGTPQETQYF. The CDR3 region has the DNA TGTGCCAGCAGCTTAGGGGCCGGGACTCCCCAAGAGACCCAGTACTTC.

There are many counts of this clone. The rearrangement links TRBV9 to TRBJ2-7, with D unresolved. The CDR3 is 13 amino acids. Per the germline V gene, CDR1 is SGDLS and CDR2 is YYNGEE. V gave up 0 bases and J gave up 5 bases, with 9 bases separating them. Here the CDR3 DNA reads TGTGCCAGCAGCGTAGGGGAACCCAACGAGCAGTACTTC. This gives the protein CASSVGEPNEQYF. The full variable domain, its missing parts supplied by reference TRBV9 and TRBJ2-7, is DSGVTQTPKHLITATGQRVTLRCSPRSGDLSVYWYQQSLDQGLQFLIQYYNGEERAKGNILERFSAQQFPDLHSELNLSSLELGDSALYFCASSVGEPNEQYFGPGTRLTVT.

This clone was seen more than once but under ten times. The chain is built from TRBV7-2 and TRBJ2-1; 9 positions agree with TRBD1. The trim removed 5 bases at V and 7 bases at J, leaving 3 bases unmatched. CDR3 length equals 13 residues. Germline loops: CDR1 SGHTA, CDR2 FQGNSA. CDR3 in DNA: TGTGCCAGCAGCACGGACAGGGGAAATGAGCAGTTCTTC. It is translated as CASSTDRGNEQFF. The full variable domain, in which reference TRBV7-2 and TRBJ2-1 provide the parts outside the CDR3, is GAGVSQSPSNKVTEKGKDVELRCDPISGHTALYWYRQSLGQGLEFLIYFQGNSAPDKSGLPSDRFSAERTGGSVSTLTIQRTQQEDSAVYLCASSTDRGNEQFFGPGTRLTVL.

This clone has a handful of counts. The V and J genes are TRBV14 and TRBJ2-3, with TRBD2 matching 11 bases. The length of the CDR3 is 17 residues. V lost 2 bases and J lost 6; bases outside the gene matches: 10. The germline V gene has CDR1 SGHDN and CDR2 FVKESK. The CDR3 nucleotides are TGTGCCAGCAGCCAAAAACTAGCGGGAGTTCTCAAGGATACGCAGTATTTT. It codes for CASSQKLAGVLKDTQYF.

This clone was recorded a few times. The chain recombines TRBV29-1 with TRBJ2-2; perhaps TRBD1 as D (5 bases). The germline V gene encodes CDR1 SQVTM and CDR2 ANQGSEA. Between the trimmed V and J ends, which lost 3 bases and 1 base, there was a span of 6 bases. CDR3 size: 13 residues. The DNA for the CDR3 is TGCAGCGTTGACAGGGAGAACACCGGGGAGCTGTTTTTT. Protein sequence: CSVDRENTGELFF.

The chain links TRBV30 to TRBJ1-4; tentative D call: TRBD1 (5 bases). V was shortened by 4 bases and J by 7 bases, with 16 bases between the two germline ends. This CDR3 region has 14 residues. The germline CDR1 and CDR2 sequences are GTSNPN and SVGIG (reference sequence). The CDR3: CAWNSGTEGEKLFF. CDR3 in DNA: TGTGCCTGGAACTCGGGGACCGAGGGTGAAAAACTGTTTTTT.

Many counts were recorded for this clone. The CDR3 loop is CASSLVPRDSLYEQYF. CDR3 coding DNA: TGTGCCAGCAGCTTAGTTCCGAGGGACAGTCTCTACGAGCAGTACTTC. The V gene is TRBV7-9, the J gene TRBJ2-7, with TRBD1 identical over 7 bases. The CDR3 is 16 amino acids. The V segment lost 1 base and the J segment 3 bases; nucleotides outside the gene matches: 9. Germline V gives CDR1 SEHNR, CDR2 FQNEAQ (reference sequence).

In DNA form, the CDR3 reads TGTGCCTGCATCCCCAAAGGAGCTGGAAACACCATATATTTT. Translation: CACIPKGAGNTIYF. The chain is built from TRBV25-1 and TRBJ1-3; no definite D call. V gave up 11 bases and J gave up 2 bases, with 16 bases separating them. The CDR3 consists of 14 residues. CDR1 and CDR2 from the germline V gene are MGHDK and SYGVNS.